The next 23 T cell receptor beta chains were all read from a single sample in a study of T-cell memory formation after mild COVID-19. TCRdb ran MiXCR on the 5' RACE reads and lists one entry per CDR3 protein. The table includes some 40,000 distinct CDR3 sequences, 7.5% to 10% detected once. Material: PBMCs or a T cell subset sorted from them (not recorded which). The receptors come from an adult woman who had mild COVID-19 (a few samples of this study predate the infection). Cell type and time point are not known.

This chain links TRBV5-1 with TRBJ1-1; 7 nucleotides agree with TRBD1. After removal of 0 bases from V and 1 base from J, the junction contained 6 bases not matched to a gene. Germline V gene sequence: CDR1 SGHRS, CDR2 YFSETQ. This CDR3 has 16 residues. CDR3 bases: TGCGCCAGCAGCTTGGCAGCGGGACAGCAGAACACTGAAGCTTTCTTT. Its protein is CASSLAAGQQNTEAFF.

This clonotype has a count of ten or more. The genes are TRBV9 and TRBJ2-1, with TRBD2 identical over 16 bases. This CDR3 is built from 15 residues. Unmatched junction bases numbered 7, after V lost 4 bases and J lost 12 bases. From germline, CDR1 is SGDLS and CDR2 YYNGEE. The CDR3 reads CASSPIGTSGGVQFF. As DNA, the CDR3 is TGTGCCAGCAGCCCAATCGGGACTAGCGGGGGGGTGCAGTTCTTC.

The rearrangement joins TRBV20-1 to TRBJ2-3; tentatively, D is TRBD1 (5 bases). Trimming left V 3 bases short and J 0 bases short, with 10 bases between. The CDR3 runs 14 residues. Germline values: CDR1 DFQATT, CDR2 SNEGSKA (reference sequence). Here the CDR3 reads CSARAGPSTDTQYF. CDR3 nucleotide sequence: TGCAGTGCTAGGGCAGGGCCTAGCACAGATACGCAGTATTTT.

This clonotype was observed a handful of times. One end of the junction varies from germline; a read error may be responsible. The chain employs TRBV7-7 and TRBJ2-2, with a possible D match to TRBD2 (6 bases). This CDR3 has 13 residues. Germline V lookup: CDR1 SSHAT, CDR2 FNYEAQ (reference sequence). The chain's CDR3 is CASSLGRSGELFF. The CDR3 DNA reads TGTGCTAGCAGCTTAGGGAGGTCCGGGGAGCTGTTTTTT.

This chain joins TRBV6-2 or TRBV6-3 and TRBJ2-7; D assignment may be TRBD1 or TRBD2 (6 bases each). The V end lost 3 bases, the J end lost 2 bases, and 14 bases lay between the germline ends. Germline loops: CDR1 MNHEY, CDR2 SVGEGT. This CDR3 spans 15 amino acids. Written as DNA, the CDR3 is TGTGCCAGCAGTTATCGGGGGCCAGGGACCTACGAGCAGTACTTC. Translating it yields CASSYRGPGTYEQYF.

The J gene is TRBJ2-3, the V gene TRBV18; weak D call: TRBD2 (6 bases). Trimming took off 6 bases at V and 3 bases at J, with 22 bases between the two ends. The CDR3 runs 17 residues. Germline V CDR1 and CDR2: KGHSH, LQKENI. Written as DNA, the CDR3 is TGTGCCAGCTCCCCCCTGCCAAGAGCGGGCCAAACAGATACGCAGTATTTT. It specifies CASSPLPRAGQTDTQYF.

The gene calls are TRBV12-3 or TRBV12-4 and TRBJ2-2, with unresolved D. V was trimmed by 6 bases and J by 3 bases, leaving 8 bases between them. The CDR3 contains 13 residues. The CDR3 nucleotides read TGTGCCAGCAGACGACACGACACCGGGGAGCTGTTTTTT. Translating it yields CASRRHDTGELFF.

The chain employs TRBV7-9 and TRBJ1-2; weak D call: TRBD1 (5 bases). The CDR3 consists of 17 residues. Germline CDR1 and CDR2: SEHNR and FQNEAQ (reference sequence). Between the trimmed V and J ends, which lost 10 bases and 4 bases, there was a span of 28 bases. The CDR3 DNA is TGTGCCACCCTTGGGATCGGGACGGCAGCAAAAATCTATGGCTACACCTTC. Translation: CATLGIGTAAKIYGYTF.

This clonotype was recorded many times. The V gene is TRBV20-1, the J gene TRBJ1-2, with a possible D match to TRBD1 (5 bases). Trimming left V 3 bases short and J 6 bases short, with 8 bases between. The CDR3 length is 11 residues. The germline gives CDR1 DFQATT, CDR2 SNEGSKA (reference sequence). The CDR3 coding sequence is TGCAGTGCTAGGGGAGGGGATGGCTACACCTTC. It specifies CSARGGDGYTF.

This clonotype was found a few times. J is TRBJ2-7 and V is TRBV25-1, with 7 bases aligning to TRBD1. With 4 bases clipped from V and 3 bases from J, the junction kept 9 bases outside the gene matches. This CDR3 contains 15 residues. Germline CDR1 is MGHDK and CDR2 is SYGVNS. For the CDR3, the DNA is TGTGCCAGCAGTGGAAGGACAGGTCGAGGCTACGAGCAGTACTTC. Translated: CASSGRTGRGYEQYF.

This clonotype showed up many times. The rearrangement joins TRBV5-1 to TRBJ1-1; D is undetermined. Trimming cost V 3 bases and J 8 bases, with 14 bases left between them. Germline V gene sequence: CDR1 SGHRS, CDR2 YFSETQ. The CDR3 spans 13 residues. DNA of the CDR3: TGCGCCAGCAGCTCCGATAGATACGGCGAAGCTTTCTTT. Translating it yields CASSSDRYGEAFF.

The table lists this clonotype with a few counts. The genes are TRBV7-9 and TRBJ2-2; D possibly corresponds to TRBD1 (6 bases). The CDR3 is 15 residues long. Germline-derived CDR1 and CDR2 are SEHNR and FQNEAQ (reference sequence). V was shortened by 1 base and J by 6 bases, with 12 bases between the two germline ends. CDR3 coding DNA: TGTGCCAGCAGCTTAGGAGGGACAAGGGCCGGGGAGCTGTTTTTT. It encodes CASSLGGTRAGELFF.

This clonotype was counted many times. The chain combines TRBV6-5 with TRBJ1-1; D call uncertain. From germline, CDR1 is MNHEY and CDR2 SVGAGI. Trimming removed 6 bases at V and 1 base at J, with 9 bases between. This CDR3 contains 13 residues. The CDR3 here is CASRVWPNTEAFF. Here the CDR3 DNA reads TGTGCCAGCAGGGTCTGGCCGAACACTGAAGCTTTCTTT.

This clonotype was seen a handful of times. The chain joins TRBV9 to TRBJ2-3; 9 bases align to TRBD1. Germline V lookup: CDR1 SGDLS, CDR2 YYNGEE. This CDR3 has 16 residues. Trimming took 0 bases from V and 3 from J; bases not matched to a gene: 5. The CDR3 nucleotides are TGTGCCAGCAGCGTAGGGGTGGGACAGGGAACAGATACGCAGTATTTT. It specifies CASSVGVGQGTDTQYF.

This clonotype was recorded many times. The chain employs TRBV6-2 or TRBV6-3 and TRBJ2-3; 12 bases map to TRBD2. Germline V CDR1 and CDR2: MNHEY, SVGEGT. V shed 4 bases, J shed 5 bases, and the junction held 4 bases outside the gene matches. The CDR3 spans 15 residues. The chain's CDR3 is CASSFGLAGRDTQYF. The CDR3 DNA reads TGTGCCAGCAGTTTCGGACTAGCGGGGAGAGATACGCAGTATTTT.

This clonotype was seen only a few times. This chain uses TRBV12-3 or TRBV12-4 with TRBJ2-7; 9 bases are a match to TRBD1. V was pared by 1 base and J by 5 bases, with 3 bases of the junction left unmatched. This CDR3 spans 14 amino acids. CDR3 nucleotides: TGTGCCAGCAGTTTAGACAGGGGGCTCCACGAGCAGTACTTC. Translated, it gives CASSLDRGLHEQYF.

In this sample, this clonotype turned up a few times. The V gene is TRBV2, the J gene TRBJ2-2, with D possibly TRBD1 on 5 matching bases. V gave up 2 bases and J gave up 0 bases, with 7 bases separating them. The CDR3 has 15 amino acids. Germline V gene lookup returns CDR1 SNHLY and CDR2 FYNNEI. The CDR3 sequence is CASSEQGSNTGELFF. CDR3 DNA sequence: TGTGCCAGCAGTGAACAGGGATCGAACACCGGGGAGCTGTTTTTT. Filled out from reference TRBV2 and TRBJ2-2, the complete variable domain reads EPEVTQTPSHQVTQMGQEVILRCVPISNHLYFYWYRQILGQKVEFLVSFYNNEISEKSEIFDDQFSVERPDGSNFTLKIRSTKLEDSAMYFCASSEQGSNTGELFFGEGSRLTVL.

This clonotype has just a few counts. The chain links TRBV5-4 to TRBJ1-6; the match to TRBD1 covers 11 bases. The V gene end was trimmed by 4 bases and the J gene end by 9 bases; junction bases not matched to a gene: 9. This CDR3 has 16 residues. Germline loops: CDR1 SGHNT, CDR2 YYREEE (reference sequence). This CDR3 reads CASSPGQGAQGSPLHF. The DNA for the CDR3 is TGTGCCAGCAGCCCTGGACAGGGGGCCCAGGGTTCACCCCTCCACTTT. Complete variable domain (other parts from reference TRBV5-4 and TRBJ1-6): ETGVTQSPTHLIKTRGQQVTLRCSSQSGHNTVSWYQQALGQGPQFIFQYYREEENGRGNFPPRFSGLQFPNYSSELNVNALELDDSALYLCASSPGQGAQGSPLHFGNGTRLTVT.

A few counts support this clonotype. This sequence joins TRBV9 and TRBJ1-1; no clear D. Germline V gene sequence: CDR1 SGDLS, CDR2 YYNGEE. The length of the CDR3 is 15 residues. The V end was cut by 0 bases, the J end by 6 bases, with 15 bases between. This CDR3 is CASSVDGLLLAEAFF. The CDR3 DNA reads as TGTGCCAGCAGCGTAGATGGGCTCCTTCTGGCTGAAGCTTTCTTT.

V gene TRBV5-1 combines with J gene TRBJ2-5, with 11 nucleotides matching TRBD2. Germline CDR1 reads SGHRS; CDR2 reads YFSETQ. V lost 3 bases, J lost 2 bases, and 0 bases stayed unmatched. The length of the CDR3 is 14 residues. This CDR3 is CASSSSGRQETQYF. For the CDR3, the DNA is TGCGCCAGCAGCTCTAGCGGGAGGCAAGAGACCCAGTACTTC.

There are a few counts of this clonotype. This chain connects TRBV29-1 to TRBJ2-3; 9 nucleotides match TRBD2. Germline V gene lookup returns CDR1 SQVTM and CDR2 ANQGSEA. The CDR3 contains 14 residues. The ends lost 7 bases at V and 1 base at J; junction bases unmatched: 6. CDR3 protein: CSGGVAGGTDTQYF. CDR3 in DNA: TGCAGCGGGGGGGTAGCGGGAGGCACAGATACGCAGTATTTT.

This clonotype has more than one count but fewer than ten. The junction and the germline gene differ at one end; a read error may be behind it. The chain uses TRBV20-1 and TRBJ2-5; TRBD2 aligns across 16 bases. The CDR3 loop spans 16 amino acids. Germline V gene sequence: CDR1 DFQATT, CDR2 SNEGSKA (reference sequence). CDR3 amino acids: CSASPGLAGGRESQYF. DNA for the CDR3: TGCAGTGCTAGTCCGGGACTAGCGGGAGGGAGAGAGTCCCAGTACTTC.

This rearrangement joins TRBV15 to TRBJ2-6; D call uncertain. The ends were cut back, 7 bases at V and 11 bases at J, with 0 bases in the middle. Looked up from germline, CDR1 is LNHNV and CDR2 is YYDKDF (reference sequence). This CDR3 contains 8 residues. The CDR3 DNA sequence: TGTGCCACCAACGTCCTGACTTTC. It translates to CATNVLTF.